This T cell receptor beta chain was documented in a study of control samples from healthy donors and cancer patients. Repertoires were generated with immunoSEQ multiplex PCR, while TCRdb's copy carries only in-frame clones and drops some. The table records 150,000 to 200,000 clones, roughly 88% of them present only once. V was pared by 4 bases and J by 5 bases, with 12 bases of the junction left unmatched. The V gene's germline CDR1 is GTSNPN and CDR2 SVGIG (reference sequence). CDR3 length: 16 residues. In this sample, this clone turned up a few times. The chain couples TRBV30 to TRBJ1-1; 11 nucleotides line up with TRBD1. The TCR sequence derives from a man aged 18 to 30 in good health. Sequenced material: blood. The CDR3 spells CAWIYPGDRGWTEAFF. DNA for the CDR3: TGTGCCTGGATCTACCCTGGGGACAGGGGGTGGACTGAAGCTTTCTTT.